Each of the 23 T cell receptor beta chains below was sequenced from the same sample in a study of OX40 agonist ivuxolimab in advanced cancers. Assay: immunoSEQ multiplex PCR; the TCRdb copy retains only in-frame clones and omits some. The sample contains about 84,000 clones, approximately 88% of which appear only once. Specimen: CD4+ or CD8+ T cells sorted from blood, collected in a trial of the OX40 agonist ivuxolimab. These TCRs come from an adult with an advanced solid tumor such as melanoma, head and neck, liver or kidney cancer.

The rearrangement links TRBV29-1 to TRBJ2-5; TRBD1 aligns across 7 bases. The germline gives CDR1 SQVTM, CDR2 ANQGSEA. V lost 4 bases, J lost 3 bases, and 5 bases stayed unmatched. This CDR3 region has 13 residues. The CDR3 DNA is TGCAGCGTTGCCCCCGGGACAGAAGAGACCCAGTACTTC. This translates into CSVAPGTEETQYF.

The rearrangement links TRBV11-2 to TRBJ1-5, with 9 bases aligning to TRBD1. CDR3 length: 14 amino acids. The ends lost 5 bases at V and 9 bases at J; junction bases unmatched: 8. Germline lookup yields CDR1 SGHAT and CDR2 FQNNGV. The CDR3 nucleotides read TGTGCCAGCAGCCTGTACAGGGGGCGCGGGCCCCAGCATTTT. Protein product: CASSLYRGRGPQHF.

This chain links TRBV6-6 with TRBJ2-2; D gene uncertain. V was pared by 0 bases and J by 5 bases, with 10 bases between. This CDR3 has 15 residues. The germline gives CDR1 MNHNY, CDR2 SVGAGI (reference sequence). CDR3 DNA: TGTGCCAGCAGTTACTCGACCGTGGGTACCGGGGAGCTGTTTTTT. The encoded protein is CASSYSTVGTGELFF.

The chain uses TRBV28 and TRBJ2-3; D unclear. The germline V gene has CDR1 MDHEN and CDR2 SYDVKM. V lost 2 bases and J lost 8, with 11 bases in between. This CDR3 comprises 13 residues. The DNA of the CDR3 is TGTGCCAGCAGTTTAAGGGTGTCGGGTACGCAGTATTTT. It yields the protein CASSLRVSGTQYF.

The chain joins TRBV9 to TRBJ2-3; 9 bases match TRBD1. Germline trimming cut 3 bases from V and 4 bases from J; bases unmatched to any gene: 9. CDR3 length: 16 amino acids. Germline V gene lookup returns CDR1 SGDLS and CDR2 YYNGEE. CDR3 nucleotide sequence: TGTGCCAGCAGCGACCGGGGACAGGGTGTCGCAGATACGCAGTATTTT. Its protein product is CASSDRGQGVADTQYF.

This clone was counted once. This sequence joins TRBV7-2 and TRBJ2-5; the match to TRBD1 covers 9 bases. The CDR3 loop spans 16 amino acids. With V trimmed by 5 bases and J by 2 bases, 9 bases remained unmatched. CDR1 SGHTA and CDR2 FQGNSA come from the germline V gene. CDR3 loop: CASSVSPGTGQETQYF. CDR3 nucleotides: TGTGCCAGCAGCGTGAGCCCCGGGACAGGGCAAGAGACCCAGTACTTC.

This chain joins TRBV10-1 and TRBJ2-3; 12 bases are shared with TRBD2. The CDR3 contains 16 residues. CDR1 WNHNN and CDR2 SYGVQD come from the germline V gene (reference sequence). V dropped 0 bases and J dropped 4; count of bases not matched to a gene: 2. The DNA of the CDR3 is TGCGCCAGCAGTGAGTCGACTAGCGGGGGTTCAGATACGCAGTATTTT. The encoded protein is CASSESTSGGSDTQYF.

The V gene is TRBV7-2, the J gene TRBJ2-3; 7 bases fit TRBD2. V shed 1 base, J shed 0 bases, and the junction held 1 base outside the gene matches. This CDR3 has 15 residues. Germline assignment: CDR1 SGHTA and CDR2 FQGNSA. The chain's CDR3 is CASSLGDYSTDTQYF. The CDR3 DNA is TGTGCCAGCAGCTTAGGGGACTATAGCACAGATACGCAGTATTTT. Looking up the rest from reference TRBV7-2 and TRBJ2-3 gives the full variable domain: GAGVSQSPSNKVTEKGKDVELRCDPISGHTALYWYRQSLGQGLEFLIYFQGNSAPDKSGLPSDRFSAERTGGSVSTLTIQRTQQEDSAVYLCASSLGDYSTDTQYFGPGTRLTVL.

The V gene is TRBV11-2, the J gene TRBJ1-5, with 12 bases aligning to TRBD1. V shed 6 bases and J 6 bases; nucleotides not matched to a gene: 6. There are 15 residues in the CDR3. From germline, CDR1 is SGHAT and CDR2 FQNNGV. The CDR3 region is CASSEGTGGGQPQHF. Here the CDR3 DNA reads TGTGCCAGCAGTGAAGGGACAGGGGGCGGTCAGCCCCAGCATTTT.

The chain recombines TRBV19 with TRBJ1-5, with D possibly TRBD1 on 5 matching bases. The CDR3 runs to 13 residues. The ends were cut back, 1 base at V and 15 bases at J, with 16 bases in the middle. The V gene's germline CDR1 is LNHDA and CDR2 SQIVND (reference sequence). CDR3 loop: CASSIVSDSIRHF. The CDR3, as DNA: TGTGCCAGTAGTATAGTGTCCGACAGCATTAGGCATTTT.

The rearrangement joins TRBV7-6 to TRBJ2-3; D not certain. Germline-derived CDR1 and CDR2 are SGHVS and FNYEAQ. Trimming pared 0 bases from V and 3 bases from J, leaving 10 bases between. The CDR3 runs to 15 residues. The CDR3 sequence is CASSLAPQRTDTQYF. The CDR3 nucleotides read TGTGCCAGCAGCTTAGCGCCCCAGCGTACAGATACGCAGTATTTT.

This rearrangement joins TRBV19 to TRBJ1-1; D is unresolved. The V end lost 9 bases, the J end lost 1 base, and 9 bases lay between the germline ends. Germline V CDR1 and CDR2: LNHDA, SQIVND (reference sequence). This CDR3 is built from 12 residues. In DNA form, the CDR3 reads TGTGCCAGCTTGACTAAGAACACTGAAGCTTTCTTT. This translates into CASLTKNTEAFF.

This clone was seen once. CDR3 in amino acids: CATSRNPRQGNEKLFF. CDR3 sequence (DNA): TGTGCCACCAGCAGAAATCCTAGACAGGGGAATGAAAAACTGTTTTTT. The V and J genes are TRBV15 and TRBJ1-4; 8 positions agree with TRBD1. Germline assignment: CDR1 LNHNV and CDR2 YYDKDF (reference sequence). This CDR3 region has 16 residues. J was trimmed by 5 bases and V by 2 bases; bases with no gene match: 7.

This clone is a singleton in its sample. One end of the junction is discordant with germline, which a read error may explain. This chain connects TRBV11-2 to TRBJ1-4; 9 bases agree with TRBD1. Germline CDR1 reads SGHAT; CDR2 reads FQNNGV. This CDR3 contains 16 residues. The CDR3 is CTSSAGQGATNEKLFF. CDR3 coding DNA: TGTACCAGCAGCGCGGGACAGGGAGCAACTAATGAAAAACTGTTTTTT.

The chain uses TRBV4-2 and TRBJ1-1, with 11 bases aligning to TRBD1. With 4 bases clipped from V and 5 bases from J, the junction kept 3 bases outside the gene matches. The CDR3 length is 14 residues. Germline values: CDR1 LGHNA, CDR2 YNFKEQ. Here the CDR3 reads CASSPDRGRTEAFF. The CDR3 DNA is TGTGCCAGCAGCCCGGACAGGGGGCGGACTGAAGCTTTCTTT.

This clone turned up a few times. This CDR3 reads CASSLSTGGNTGELFF. The DNA of the CDR3 is TGCGCCAGCAGCCTCTCGACGGGGGGGAACACCGGGGAGCTGTTTTTT. The chain links TRBV5-1 to TRBJ2-2; 7 bases match TRBD2. The trim removed 4 bases at V and 1 base at J, leaving 7 bases unmatched. CDR3 length: 16 residues. Germline V lookup: CDR1 SGHRS, CDR2 YFSETQ.

The chain carries TRBV5-1 and TRBJ2-1; TRBD2 aligns across 11 bases. The germline gives CDR1 SGHRS, CDR2 YFSETQ. The CDR3 has 17 residues. V was clipped by 0 bases and J by 4 bases; unmatched bases: 6. The CDR3 sequence is CASSLGNSGGAYNEQFF. CDR3 sequence (DNA): TGCGCCAGCAGCTTGGGTAATAGCGGGGGGGCTTACAATGAGCAGTTCTTC.

The V call is TRBV18, the J call TRBJ1-5; TRBD1 might be the D (5 bases). Germline CDR1 and CDR2: KGHSH and LQKENI. V dropped 3 bases and J dropped 10 bases, with 25 bases sitting between them. CDR3 length: 17 amino acids. The CDR3 loop reads CASSPNWKDTGDLPQHF. For the CDR3, the DNA is TGTGCCAGCTCACCGAATTGGAAGGACACGGGCGATCTACCCCAGCATTTT. Looking up the rest from reference TRBV18 and TRBJ1-5 gives the full variable domain: NAGVMQNPRHLVRRRGQEARLRCSPMKGHSHVYWYRQLPEEGLKFMVYLQKENIIDESGMPKERFSAEFPKEGPSILRIQQVVRGDSAAYFCASSPNWKDTGDLPQHFGDGTRLSIL.

This clone was seen just once. The CDR3 DNA follows: TGTGCCGGCCGGGACAGGGGCACCTCTGGGGCCAACGTCCTGACTTTC. This translates into CAGRDRGTSGANVLTF. This sequence joins TRBV2 and TRBJ2-6; 10 nucleotides match TRBD1. After removal of 11 bases from V and 0 bases from J, the junction contained 7 bases not matched to a gene. The CDR3 consists of 16 residues. Germline V gene data show CDR1 as SNHLY and CDR2 as FYNNEI.

The chain carries TRBV29-1 and TRBJ1-1; D call uncertain. This CDR3 has 12 amino acids. Germline V gene lookup returns CDR1 SQVTM and CDR2 ANQGSEA. Deletions cut 6 bases from V and 0 bases from J, with 8 bases between. The CDR3 here is CSVKMLNTEAFF. The CDR3 DNA reads TGCAGCGTCAAAATGCTGAACACTGAAGCTTTCTTT.

The J gene is TRBJ1-1, the V gene TRBV6-5; D not certain. CDR3 length equals 13 residues. Trimming left V 2 bases short and J 2 bases short, with 6 bases between. Germline V gene data show CDR1 as MNHEY and CDR2 as SVGAGI. CDR3 nucleotides: TGTGCCAGCAGTTACCAGGTTAACACTGAAGCTTTCTTT. Protein: CASSYQVNTEAFF.

The rearrangement uses TRBV25-1 and TRBJ1-1, with D possibly TRBD1 on 6 matching bases. V shed 3 bases and J shed 1 base, with 12 bases lying between them. Germline assignment: CDR1 MGHDK and CDR2 SYGVNS. The CDR3 has 15 residues. The CDR3 nucleotides are TGTGCCAGCAGTGAGGGCAGGGGATGGAACACTGAAGCTTTCTTT. Amino acids: CASSEGRGWNTEAFF.

This chain joins TRBV9 and TRBJ2-3, with 7 positions matching TRBD1. CDR1 SGDLS and CDR2 YYNGEE come from the germline V gene. The CDR3 sequence is 16 residues long. V gave up 3 bases and J gave up 4 bases; unmatched junction bases: 11. The CDR3 region is CASSERTGDYADTQYF. In DNA, the CDR3 is TGTGCCAGCAGCGAAAGAACAGGGGATTATGCAGATACGCAGTATTTT.